These 5 T cell receptor beta chains were sequenced from one sample in a study of CD8 T cells in ankylosing spondylitis. Regarding the study as a whole: Among TCR beta sequences, a motif of eight highly homologous variants appeared characteristic of ankylosing spondylitis blood.

TCRdb called the 5' RACE reads again in MiXCR, with one record for every CDR3 protein. Seen here are fewer than 650,000 distinct CDR3 sequences, 12% observed once, and the top ten hold 6.8%. These receptors have no known antigen. The sample taken for sequencing was blood, either unsorted or a sorted T cell fraction (not recorded which). The receptors originated from a male donor with ankylosing spondylitis.

There are a few counts of this clonotype. V usage is TRBV5-6 and J usage is TRBJ2-7; TRBD1 matches at 7 bases. The germline V gene has CDR1 SGHDT and CDR2 YYEEEE. The CDR3 extends over 14 amino acids. V lost 4 bases and J lost 4; bases outside the gene matches: 8. The CDR3 sequence: CASSMGQSQYEQYF. The CDR3 DNA follows: TGTGCCAGCAGCATGGGACAGTCTCAGTACGAGCAGTACTTC.

This clonotype was seen a few times. This chain uses TRBV5-1 with TRBJ1-2; D is possibly TRBD1 (5 bases). V was clipped by 0 bases and J by 3 bases, with 12 bases between them. The CDR3 runs 15 residues. Germline loops: CDR1 SGHRS, CDR2 YFSETQ. The CDR3 is CASSLGAVGDYGYTF. The CDR3 nucleotides read TGCGCCAGCAGCTTGGGGGCGGTAGGGGACTATGGCTACACCTTC.

In its sample, this clonotype was seen a few times. V and J are TRBV5-6 and TRBJ1-1; D may be TRBD1 (6 bases). CDR1 SGHDT and CDR2 YYEEEE come from the germline V gene. V was trimmed by 6 bases and J by 4 bases, leaving 19 bases between them. This CDR3 has 15 amino acids. CDR3 in DNA: TGTGCCAGCATCCGTGGGGGGGGCACGGGCACTGAAGCTTTCTTT. Translating gives CASIRGGGTGTEAFF.

The chain employs TRBV9 and TRBJ2-7, with TRBD1 as a possible D gene (5 bases). With 3 bases removed from V and 2 bases from J, the gap between germline ends came to 12 bases. The CDR3 spans 14 residues. Germline CDR1 SGDLS, CDR2 YYNGEE. The CDR3 loop reads CASSEGMETYEQYF. CDR3 bases: TGTGCCAGCAGCGAGGGGATGGAAACCTACGAGCAGTACTTC. Full variable domain (remainder filled in from reference TRBV9 and TRBJ2-7): DSGVTQTPKHLITATGQRVTLRCSPRSGDLSVYWYQQSLDQGLQFLIQYYNGEERAKGNILERFSAQQFPDLHSELNLSSLELGDSALYFCASSEGMETYEQYFGPGTRLTVT.

This clonotype was observed a handful of times. This chain uses TRBV24-1 with TRBJ2-5; D gene uncertain. Germline assignment: CDR1 KGHDR and CDR2 SFDVKD. The CDR3 has 15 amino acids. With 3 bases removed from V and 0 bases from J, the gap between germline ends came to 10 bases. Here the CDR3 reads CATSDTAKDQETQYF. CDR3 in DNA: TGTGCCACCAGTGATACAGCCAAGGACCAAGAGACCCAGTACTTC.